This T cell receptor (beta chain) comes out of a study of early T cells in non-severe SARS-CoV-2 infection. Across the whole study: Sequencing of bulk RNA from unsorted whole blood was done, without chain pairing. Study-wide results and caveats: VDJdb matching favored anti-spike CD8 responses, missing private and CD4 specificities.

Each single cDNA molecule received a unique molecular identifier. TCRdb fed the 5' RACE reads into MiXCR, producing one record per CDR3 protein. The table lists approximately 76,000 distinct CDR3 sequences, around 13% of them singletons. The germline V gene has CDR1 MNHNY and CDR2 SVGAGI (reference sequence). The CDR3 is 14 amino acids. V lost 4 bases to trimming and J lost 2 bases, with 8 bases between them. This clonotype came up many times. The antigen is unknown. This clonotype was obtained from an adult who was a healthcare worker with PCR-confirmed SARS-CoV-2 infection or an uninfected control (not recorded which). The sequencing input was whole blood. The chain recombines TRBV6-6 with TRBJ2-2; perhaps TRBD1 as D (5 bases). Here the CDR3 reads CASSSDSNTGELFF. The CDR3 DNA sequence: TGTGCCAGCAGTTCAGACAGCAACACCGGGGAGCTGTTTTTT.